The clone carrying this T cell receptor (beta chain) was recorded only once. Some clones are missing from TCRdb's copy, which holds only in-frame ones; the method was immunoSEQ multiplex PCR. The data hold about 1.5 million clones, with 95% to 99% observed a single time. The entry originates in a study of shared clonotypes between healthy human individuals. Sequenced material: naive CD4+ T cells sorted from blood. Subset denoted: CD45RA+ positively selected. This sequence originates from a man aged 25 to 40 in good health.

CDR3 sequence (DNA): TGTGCCAGCAGCTTAGACGGGAGTCACCCTAGTAAGCAGTTCTTC. Its protein product is CASSLDGSHPSKQFF. The J gene is TRBJ2-1, the V gene TRBV7-6, with D possibly being TRBD2 (6 bases). The germline V gene has CDR1 SGHVS and CDR2 FNYEAQ. Trimming cost V 1 base and J 11 bases, with 18 bases left between them. The CDR3 contains 15 residues.